Each of the 13 T cell receptor beta chains below was sequenced from the same sample in a study of blood T cell repertoires in COVID-19 (dated by TCRdb to 2020 to 2021). Libraries were built with the immunoSEQ multiplex PCR assay. This is the immuneACCESS table as TCRdb keeps it, with only in-frame sequences that have V and J called. A part of the clones is gone; compared with another copy, unresolved V genes explain less than half, and the rest is unexplained. Here the sample has some 220,000 clones; roughly 80% occur a single time. The ten top clones hold approximately 1.3% of the sample. The sequenced sample consisted of PBMCs or T cells enriched from blood (not recorded which). Receptors were obtained from a woman aged 40 to 50 with acute COVID-19.

In its sample, this clone was seen once. The CDR3 nucleotides are TGTGCCAGCAGCCTTCACACTGAAGCTTTCTTT. It translates to CASSLHTEAFF. The J gene is TRBJ1-1, the V gene TRBV6-5; D is unresolved. This CDR3 is 11 amino acids long. Germline-derived CDR1 and CDR2 are MNHEY and SVGAGI. The V end was cut by 6 bases, the J end by 3 bases, with 5 bases between.

In its sample, this clone was seen once. The CDR3 region is CSVSGTATDTQYF. As DNA, the CDR3 is TGCAGCGTTTCCGGGACAGCCACAGATACGCAGTATTTT. The chain has TRBV29-1 and TRBJ2-3; 7 nucleotides align to TRBD1. Germline CDR1 SQVTM, CDR2 ANQGSEA. The CDR3 runs 13 residues. The junction had 4 bases not matched to a gene; V was cut back by 5 bases and J by 2 bases.

The chain is built from TRBV7-2 and TRBJ1-5; the D is unclear. The CDR3 has 14 residues. Germline CDR1 and CDR2: SGHTA and FQGNSA. V lost 5 bases and J lost 0, with 8 bases in between. In nucleotides, the CDR3 is TGTGCCAGCAGCACGGGAGATAGCAATCAGCCCCAGCATTTT. It yields the protein CASSTGDSNQPQHF.

This clone was observed many times. V is TRBV11-3 and J is TRBJ2-2, with unresolved D. V lost 0 bases to trimming and J lost 6 bases, with 5 bases between them. CDR1 is SGHNT and CDR2 is YENEEA in the germline V gene. This CDR3 has 13 residues. Here the CDR3 reads CASSLEGAGELFF. CDR3 bases: TGTGCCAGCAGCTTAGAGGGCGCCGGGGAGCTGTTTTTT. The full variable domain, rest sourced from reference TRBV11-3 and TRBJ2-2, is EAGVVQSPRYKIIEKKQPVAFWCNPISGHNTLYWYLQNLGQGPELLIRYENEEAVDDSQLPKDRFSAERLKGVDSTLKIQPAELGDSAVYLCASSLEGAGELFFGEGSRLTVL.

The chain uses TRBV12-5 and TRBJ2-7; D is possibly TRBD1 (5 bases). Trimming removed 1 base at V and 0 bases at J, with 13 bases between. Germline loops: CDR1 LGHNT, CDR2 FRNRAP. This CDR3 contains 16 residues. The CDR3 nucleotides read TGTGCTAGTGGTTTGGCACCCCCCACAGGCTCCTACGAGCAGTACTTC. Amino acids: CASGLAPPTGSYEQYF.

CDR3 amino acids: CASSLSAGIYEQYF. The CDR3 nucleotides are TGTGCCAGCAGCCTCTCGGCCGGGATCTACGAGCAGTACTTC. This chain links TRBV7-8 with TRBJ2-7; weak D call: TRBD2 (5 bases). V lost 5 bases and J 3 bases, leaving 14 bases between the germline ends. Germline lookup yields CDR1 SGHVS and CDR2 FQNEAQ. This CDR3 region has 14 residues.

This chain's CDR3 is CAISESGGSSYNEQFF. CDR3 sequence (DNA): TGTGCCATCAGTGAGTCGGGGGGGAGCTCCTACAATGAGCAGTTCTTC. This rearrangement joins TRBV10-3 to TRBJ2-1, with 7 bases that match TRBD2. CDR3 length equals 16 residues. Germline loops: CDR1 ENHRY, CDR2 SYGVKD. Trimming took 0 bases from V and 0 from J; bases not matched to a gene: 2.

The V and J genes are TRBV4-1 and TRBJ1-4, with TRBD1 as a possible D gene (5 bases). CDR1 and CDR2 from the germline V gene are MGHRA and YSYEKL. V shed 1 base and J shed 3 bases, with 12 bases lying between them. The CDR3 length is 16 residues. The CDR3 bases are TGCGCCAGCAGCCAAGTGGGAGGGGTCCCTAATGAAAAACTGTTTTTT. Translation gives CASSQVGGVPNEKLFF.

The chain has TRBV7-3 and TRBJ1-5; TRBD1 aligns across 7 bases. The CDR3 is 17 residues long. The V gene end was trimmed by 5 bases and the J gene end by 4 bases; junction bases not matched to a gene: 14. Germline V gene lookup returns CDR1 SGHTA and CDR2 FQGTGA. CDR3 region: CASSNPDRERTNQPQHF. CDR3 coding DNA: TGTGCCAGCAGCAACCCAGACAGGGAGCGAACTAATCAGCCCCAGCATTTT.

The CDR3: CASSWQRDTEAFF. The CDR3 DNA is TGTGCCAGCAGTTGGCAGAGGGACACTGAAGCTTTCTTT. The chain couples TRBV12-3 or TRBV12-4 to TRBJ1-1; D is unclear. CDR3 size: 13 residues. The V end was cut by 4 bases, the J end by 3 bases, with 9 bases between.

This chain links TRBV6-1 with TRBJ2-7, with 7 bases fitting TRBD1. J was trimmed by 4 bases and V by 0 bases; bases with no gene match: 15. This CDR3 has 18 residues. Germline V gives CDR1 MNHNS, CDR2 SASEGT. The CDR3 here is CASSEAAWTGLSWYEQYF. CDR3 bases: TGTGCCAGCAGTGAAGCGGCCTGGACAGGTCTGTCTTGGTACGAGCAGTACTTC.

This rearrangement joins TRBV5-1 to TRBJ2-3; tentatively, D is TRBD2 (6 bases). Trimming shortened V by 0 bases and J by 4 bases, and 12 bases separated the two germline ends. Germline CDR1 and CDR2: SGHRS and YFSETQ. The CDR3 is 15 residues long. CDR3 nucleotides: TGCGCCAGCAGCTTGGATCCCGGGAGTGCAGATACGCAGTATTTT. Residues: CASSLDPGSADTQYF. The full variable domain, in which reference TRBV5-1 and TRBJ2-3 provide the parts outside the CDR3, is KAGVTQTPRYLIKTRGQQVTLSCSPISGHRSVSWYQQTPGQGLQFLFEYFSETQRNKGNFPGRFSGRQFSNSRSEMNVSTLELGDSALYLCASSLDPGSADTQYFGPGTRLTVL.

V is TRBV5-8 and J is TRBJ2-1; no clear D. V shed 5 bases and J shed 3 bases, with 18 bases lying between them. The CDR3 contains 16 residues. Germline V gene sequence: CDR1 SGHTS, CDR2 YDEGEE. For the CDR3, the DNA is TGTGCCAGCAGTTTCACAGTGGGTTTATACTACAATGAGCAGTTCTTC. Protein: CASSFTVGLYYNEQFF.